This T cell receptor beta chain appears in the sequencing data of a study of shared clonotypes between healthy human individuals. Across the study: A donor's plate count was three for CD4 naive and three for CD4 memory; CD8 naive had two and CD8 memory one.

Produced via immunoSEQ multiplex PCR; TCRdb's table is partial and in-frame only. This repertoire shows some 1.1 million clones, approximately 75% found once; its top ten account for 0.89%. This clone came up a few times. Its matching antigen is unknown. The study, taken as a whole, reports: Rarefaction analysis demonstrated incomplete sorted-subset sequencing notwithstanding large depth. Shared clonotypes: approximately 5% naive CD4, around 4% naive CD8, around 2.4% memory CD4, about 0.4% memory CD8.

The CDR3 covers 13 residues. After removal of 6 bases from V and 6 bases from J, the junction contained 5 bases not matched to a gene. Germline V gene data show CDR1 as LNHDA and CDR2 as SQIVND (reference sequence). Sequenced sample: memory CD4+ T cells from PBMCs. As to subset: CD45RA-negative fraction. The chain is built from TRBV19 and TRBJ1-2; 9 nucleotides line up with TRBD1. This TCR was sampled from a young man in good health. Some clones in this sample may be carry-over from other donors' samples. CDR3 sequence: CASRGDRVDGYTF. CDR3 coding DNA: TGTGCCAGTAGGGGGGACAGGGTTGATGGCTACACCTTC.